The sequence of this TCR beta chain was determined in a study of PD-L1 blockade in urothelial cancer. Study details: Of around 31 patients, twenty-five were males with bladder-origin urothelial cancer. The authors examined blood 3 weeks (second dose) and 6 weeks after treatment start. Blood yielded a median of approximately 150,000 T cells per sample.

Time point reported: peripheral blood 6 weeks after treatment start. J gave up 6 bases and V 2 bases, and 9 bases lay outside the gene matches. The CDR3 runs 15 residues. CDR1 is MNHEY, CDR2 SMNVEV, per germline (reference sequence). The table came from immunoSEQ multiplex PCR; TCRdb's copy has only in-frame clones and leaves some out. The top ten hold 8.4% of the sample, which has about 90,000 clones, approximately 87% seen once. Ten or more counts support this clone. Its antigen is undetermined. Whole-study findings and limits: Pretreatment peripheral blood TCR clonality that fell below the median predicted better survival among the patients studied.

This clonotype was sampled from a man aged 65 to 79 with urothelial cancer. The chain links TRBV27 to TRBJ1-2; 7 bases are shared with TRBD1. Sample: PBMCs, taken around atezolizumab (anti-PD-L1) treatment. Here the CDR3 reads CASSLIYGQDDGYTF. In nucleotides, the CDR3 is TGTGCCAGCAGTTTAATCTACGGACAGGACGATGGCTACACCTTC.